This T cell receptor beta chain was sequenced during a study of control samples from healthy donors and cancer patients. The length of the CDR3 is 12 residues. In germline, CDR1 is SNHLY, CDR2 FYNNEI. Unmatched junction bases numbered 1, after V lost 10 bases and J lost 2 bases. Clones were sequenced by immunoSEQ multiplex PCR, and TCRdb holds only the in-frame ones, with some missing. The sample comprises some 120,000 clones, roughly 87% of which are singletons, and around 8.7% rests with the top ten. Input material: blood. This chain uses TRBV2 with TRBJ2-7; 11 nucleotides agree with TRBD1. This sequence originates from a man aged 35 to 55 in good health. The CDR3 DNA reads TGTGCCACGGGACAGGGGGCCTACGAGCAGTACTTC. This translates into CATGQGAYEQYF.